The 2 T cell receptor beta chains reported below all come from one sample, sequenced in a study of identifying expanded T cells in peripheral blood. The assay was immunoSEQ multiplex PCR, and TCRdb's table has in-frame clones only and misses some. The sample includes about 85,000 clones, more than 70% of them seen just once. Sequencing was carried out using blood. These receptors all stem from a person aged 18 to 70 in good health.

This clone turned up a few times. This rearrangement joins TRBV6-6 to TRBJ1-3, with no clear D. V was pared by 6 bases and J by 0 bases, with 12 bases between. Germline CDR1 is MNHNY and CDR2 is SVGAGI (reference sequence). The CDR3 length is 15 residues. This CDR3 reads CASRLDGDSGNTIYF. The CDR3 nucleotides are TGTGCCAGCAGGCTCGACGGCGACTCTGGAAACACCATATATTTT.

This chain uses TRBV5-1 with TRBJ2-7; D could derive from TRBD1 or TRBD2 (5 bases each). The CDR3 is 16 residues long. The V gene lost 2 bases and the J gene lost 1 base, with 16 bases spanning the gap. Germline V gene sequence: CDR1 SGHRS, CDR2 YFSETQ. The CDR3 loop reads CASSFRDPVLSYEQYF. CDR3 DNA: TGCGCCAGCAGCTTCCGGGACCCAGTCCTTTCCTACGAGCAGTACTTC.